The 3 T cell receptor beta chains presented below share a single source sample, sequenced in a study of cytomegalovirus exposure and HLA in healthy donors (dated by TCRdb to about 2017). The library was built by means of the immunoSEQ multiplex PCR assay. For the multiplex PCR, a mixture combining 60 forward primers for TCR Vbeta segments and 13 reverse primers for TCR Jbeta segments was used. In TCRdb, the immuneACCESS table is reduced to in-frame sequences with V and J assigned. These tables do not hold every clone; where another copy was compared, an unresolved V gene accounts for under half, and the others remain unexplained. The table for this sample lists 150,000 to 200,000 clones; over 70% of them were counted only once. The top ten hold around 6% of the sample. Specimen: PBMCs. These receptors were taken from a middle-aged man in good health and CMV-seronegative.

The chain is built from TRBV6-5 and TRBJ2-2; 10 bases agree with TRBD1. Germline V gene sequence: CDR1 MNHEY, CDR2 SVGAGI. J was trimmed by 6 bases and V by 6 bases; bases with no gene match: 7. The CDR3 covers 15 residues. CDR3 amino acids: CASRSGTGAAGELFF. The DNA of the CDR3 is TGTGCCAGCAGGTCCGGGACAGGGGCGGCCGGGGAGCTGTTTTTT.

This clone occurred a few times. The chain links TRBV18 to TRBJ1-2, with a weak D call TRBD1 (6 bases). There are 12 residues in the CDR3. Germline loops: CDR1 KGHSH, CDR2 LQKENI. V lost 0 bases to trimming and J lost 9 bases, with 8 bases between them. Here the CDR3 reads CASSPPRGSYTF. The CDR3, as DNA: TGTGCCAGCTCACCACCCAGGGGTAGCTACACCTTC.

This chain links TRBV7-9 with TRBJ1-2; tentative D call: TRBD1 (6 bases). In germline, CDR1 is SEHNR, CDR2 FQNEAQ (reference sequence). The CDR3 covers 15 residues. Trimming left V 5 bases short and J 5 bases short, with 18 bases between. CDR3 nucleotide sequence: TGTGCCAGCAGCCGGGCCGGCAGGGGCGCTTATGGCTACACCTTC. It specifies CASSRAGRGAYGYTF.